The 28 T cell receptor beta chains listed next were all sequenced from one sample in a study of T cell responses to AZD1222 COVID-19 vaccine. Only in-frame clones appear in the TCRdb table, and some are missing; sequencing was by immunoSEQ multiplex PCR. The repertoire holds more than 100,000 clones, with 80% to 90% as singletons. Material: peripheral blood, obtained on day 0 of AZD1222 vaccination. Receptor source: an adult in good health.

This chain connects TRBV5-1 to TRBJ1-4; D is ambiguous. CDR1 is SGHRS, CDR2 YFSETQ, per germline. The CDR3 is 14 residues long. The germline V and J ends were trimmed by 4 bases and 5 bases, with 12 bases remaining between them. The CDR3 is CASSPGGINEKLFF. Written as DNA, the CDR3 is TGCGCCAGCAGCCCTGGTGGGATAAATGAAAAACTGTTTTTT.

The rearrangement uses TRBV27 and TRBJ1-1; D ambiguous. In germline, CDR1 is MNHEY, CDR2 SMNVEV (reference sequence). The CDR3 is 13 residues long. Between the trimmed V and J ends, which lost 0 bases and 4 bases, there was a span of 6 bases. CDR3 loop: CASSLSRSTEAFF. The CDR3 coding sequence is TGTGCCAGCAGTTTATCGAGGAGCACTGAAGCTTTCTTT.

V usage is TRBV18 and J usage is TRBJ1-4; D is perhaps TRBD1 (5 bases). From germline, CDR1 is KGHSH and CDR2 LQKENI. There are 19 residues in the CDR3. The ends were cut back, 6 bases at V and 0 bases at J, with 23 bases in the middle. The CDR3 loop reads CASSNLTALSGTTNEKLFF. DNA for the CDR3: TGTGCCAGCTCCAATTTGACAGCCCTAAGCGGGACAACTAATGAAAAACTGTTTTTT.

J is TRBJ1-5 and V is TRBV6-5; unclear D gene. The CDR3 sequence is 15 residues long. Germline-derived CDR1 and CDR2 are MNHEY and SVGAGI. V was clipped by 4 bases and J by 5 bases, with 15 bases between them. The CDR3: CASSSGLPGYQPQHF. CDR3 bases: TGTGCCAGCAGTTCCGGTCTCCCGGGATATCAGCCCCAGCATTTT.

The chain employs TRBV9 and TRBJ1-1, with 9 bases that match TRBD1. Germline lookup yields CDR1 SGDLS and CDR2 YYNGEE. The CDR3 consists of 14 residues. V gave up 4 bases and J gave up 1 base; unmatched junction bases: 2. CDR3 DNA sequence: TGTGCCAGCAGCATGGGACAGGGGAACACTGAAGCTTTCTTT. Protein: CASSMGQGNTEAFF.

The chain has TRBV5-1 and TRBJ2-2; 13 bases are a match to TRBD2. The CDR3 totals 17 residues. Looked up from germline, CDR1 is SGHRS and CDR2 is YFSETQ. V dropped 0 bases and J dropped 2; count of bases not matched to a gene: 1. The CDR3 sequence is CASSLGTSGSNTGELFF. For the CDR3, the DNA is TGCGCCAGCAGCTTGGGGACTAGCGGGAGCAACACCGGGGAGCTGTTTTTT.

The CDR3: CASSRTSGHTDTQYF. In DNA form, the CDR3 reads TGTGCCAGCAGTAGGACTAGCGGTCACACAGATACGCAGTATTTT. The chain recombines TRBV6-2 or TRBV6-3 with TRBJ2-3; 10 nucleotides match TRBD2. The CDR3 totals 15 residues. Germline lookup yields CDR1 MNHEY and CDR2 SVGEGT. V lost 5 bases and J lost 2; bases outside the gene matches: 4.

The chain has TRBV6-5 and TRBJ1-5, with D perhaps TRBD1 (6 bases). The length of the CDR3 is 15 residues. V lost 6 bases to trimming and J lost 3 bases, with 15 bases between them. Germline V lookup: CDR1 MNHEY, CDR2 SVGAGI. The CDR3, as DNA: TGTGCCAGCAGACTGGGACATCGTCACAATCAGCCCCAGCATTTT. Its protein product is CASRLGHRHNQPQHF.

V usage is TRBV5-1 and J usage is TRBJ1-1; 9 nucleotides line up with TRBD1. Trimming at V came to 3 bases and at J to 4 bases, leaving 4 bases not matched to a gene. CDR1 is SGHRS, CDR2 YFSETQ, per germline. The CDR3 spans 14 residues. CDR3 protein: CASSWQTGGTEAFF. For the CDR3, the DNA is TGCGCCAGCAGCTGGCAGACAGGGGGCACTGAAGCTTTCTTT.

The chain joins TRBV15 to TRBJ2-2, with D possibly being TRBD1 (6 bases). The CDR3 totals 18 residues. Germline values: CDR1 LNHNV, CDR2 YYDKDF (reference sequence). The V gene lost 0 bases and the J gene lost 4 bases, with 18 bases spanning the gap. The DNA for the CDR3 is TGTGCCACCAGCAGAGATTGGCAGGGGTTGGGCAGCACCGGGGAGCTGTTTTTT. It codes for CATSRDWQGLGSTGELFF.

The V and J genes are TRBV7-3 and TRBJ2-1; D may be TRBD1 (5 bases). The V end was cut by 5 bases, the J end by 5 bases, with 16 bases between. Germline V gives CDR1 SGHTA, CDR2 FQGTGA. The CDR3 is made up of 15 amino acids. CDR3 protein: CASSPWGQPHNEQFF. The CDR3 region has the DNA TGTGCCAGCAGCCCTTGGGGCCAGCCCCACAATGAGCAGTTCTTC. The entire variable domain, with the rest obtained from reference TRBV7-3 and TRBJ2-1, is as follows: GAGVSQTPSNKVTEKGKYVELRCDPISGHTALYWYRQSLGQGPEFLIYFQGTGAADDSGLPNDRFFAVRPEGSVSTLKIQRTERGDSAVYLCASSPWGQPHNEQFFGPGTRLTVL.

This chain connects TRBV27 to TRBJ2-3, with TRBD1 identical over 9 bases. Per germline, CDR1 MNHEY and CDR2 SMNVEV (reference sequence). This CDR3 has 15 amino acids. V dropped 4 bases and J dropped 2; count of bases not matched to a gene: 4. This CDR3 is CASSSRDRATDTQYF. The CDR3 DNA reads TGTGCCAGCAGTTCCCGGGACAGGGCCACAGATACGCAGTATTTT.

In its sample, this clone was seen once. The CDR3 loop reads CASTELGGSYNEQFF. The CDR3 bases are TGCGCCAGCACTGAGCTCGGAGGCTCCTACAATGAGCAGTTCTTC. The V gene is TRBV5-1, the J gene TRBJ2-1; D might be TRBD2 (5 bases). Trimming cost V 6 bases and J 0 bases, with 13 bases left between them. The germline V gene encodes CDR1 SGHRS and CDR2 YFSETQ. The CDR3 spans 15 residues.

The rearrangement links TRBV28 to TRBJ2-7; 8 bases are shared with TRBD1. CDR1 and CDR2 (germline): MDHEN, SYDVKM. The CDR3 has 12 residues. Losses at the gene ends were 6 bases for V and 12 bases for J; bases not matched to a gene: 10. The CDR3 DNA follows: TGTGCCAGCAGATCCGGGACAGGAGGGGGGTACTTC. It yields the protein CASRSGTGGGYF.

As DNA, the CDR3 is TGCGCCAGCAGTGAAAACAGGGCTCCAACTGCGAACACCGGGGAGCTGTTTTTT. Its protein is CASSENRAPTANTGELFF. V and J are TRBV10-1 and TRBJ2-2; D may be TRBD1 (6 bases). The CDR3 extends over 18 amino acids. V lost 3 bases, J lost 0 bases, and 17 bases lay in between. The V gene's germline CDR1 is WNHNN and CDR2 SYGVQD (reference sequence).

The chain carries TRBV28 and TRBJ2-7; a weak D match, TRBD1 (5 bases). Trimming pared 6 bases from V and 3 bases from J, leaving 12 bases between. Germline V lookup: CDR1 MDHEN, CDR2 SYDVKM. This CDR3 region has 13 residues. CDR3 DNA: TGTGCCAGCAGATCAACAGGTGTCTACGAGCAGTACTTC. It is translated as CASRSTGVYEQYF.

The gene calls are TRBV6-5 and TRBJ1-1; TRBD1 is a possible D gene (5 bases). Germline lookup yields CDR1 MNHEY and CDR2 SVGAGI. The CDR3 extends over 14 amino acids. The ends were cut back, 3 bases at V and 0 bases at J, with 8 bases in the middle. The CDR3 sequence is CASSYGGMNTEAFF. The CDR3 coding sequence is TGTGCCAGCAGTTATGGGGGGATGAACACTGAAGCTTTCTTT.

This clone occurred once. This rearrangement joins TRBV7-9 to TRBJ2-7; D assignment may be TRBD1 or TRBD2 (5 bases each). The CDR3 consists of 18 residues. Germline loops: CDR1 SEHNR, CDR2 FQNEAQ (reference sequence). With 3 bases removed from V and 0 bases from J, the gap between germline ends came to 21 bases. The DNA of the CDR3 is TGTGCCAGCAGCTTCCCCGGCCCCAGGGACGGCGGCTCCTACGAGCAGTACTTC. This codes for CASSFPGPRDGGSYEQYF.

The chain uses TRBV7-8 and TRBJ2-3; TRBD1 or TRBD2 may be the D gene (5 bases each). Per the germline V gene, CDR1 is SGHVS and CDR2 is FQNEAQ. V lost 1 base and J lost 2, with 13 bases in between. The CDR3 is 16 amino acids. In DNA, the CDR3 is TGTGCCAGCAGCTTAGGGGGGTTTAGCGACACAGATACGCAGTATTTT. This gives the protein CASSLGGFSDTDTQYF.

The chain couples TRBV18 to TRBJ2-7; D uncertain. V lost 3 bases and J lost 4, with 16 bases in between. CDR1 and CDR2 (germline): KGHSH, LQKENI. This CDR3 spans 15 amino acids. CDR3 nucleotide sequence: TGTGCCAGCTCACCGTTTGCCGGCCCGGAATACGAGCAGTACTTC. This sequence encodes CASSPFAGPEYEQYF.

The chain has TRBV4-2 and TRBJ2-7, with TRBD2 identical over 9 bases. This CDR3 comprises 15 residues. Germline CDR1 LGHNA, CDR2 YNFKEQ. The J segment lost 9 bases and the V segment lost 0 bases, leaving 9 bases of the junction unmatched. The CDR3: CASSQDSGGRGGQYF. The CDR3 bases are TGTGCCAGCAGCCAAGATTCAGGCGGGAGGGGTGGGCAGTACTTC.

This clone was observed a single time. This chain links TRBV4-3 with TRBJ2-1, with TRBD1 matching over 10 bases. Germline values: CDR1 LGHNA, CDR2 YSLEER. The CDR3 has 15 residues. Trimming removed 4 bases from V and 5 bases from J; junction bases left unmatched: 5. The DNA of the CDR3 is TGCGCCAGCAGCCCGACAGGGGGCTCGAACAATGAGCAGTTCTTC. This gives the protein CASSPTGGSNNEQFF.

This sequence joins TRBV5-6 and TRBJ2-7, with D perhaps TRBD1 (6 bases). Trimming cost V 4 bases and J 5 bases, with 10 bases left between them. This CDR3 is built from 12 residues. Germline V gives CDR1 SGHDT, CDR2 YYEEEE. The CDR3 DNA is TGTGCCAGCAGCCTGAACAGGGACGAGCAGTACTTC. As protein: CASSLNRDEQYF.

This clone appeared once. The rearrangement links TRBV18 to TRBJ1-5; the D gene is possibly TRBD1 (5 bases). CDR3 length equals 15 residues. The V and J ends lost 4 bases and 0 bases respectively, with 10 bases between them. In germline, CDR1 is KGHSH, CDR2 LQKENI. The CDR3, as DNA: TGTGCCAGCTCACTGAGGGGAGGTAGCAATCAGCCCCAGCATTTT. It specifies CASSLRGGSNQPQHF.

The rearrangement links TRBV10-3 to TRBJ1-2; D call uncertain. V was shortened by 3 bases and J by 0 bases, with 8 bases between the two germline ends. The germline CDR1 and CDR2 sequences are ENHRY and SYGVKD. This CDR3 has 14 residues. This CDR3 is CAISEQLANYGYTF. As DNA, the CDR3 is TGTGCCATCAGTGAACAGTTAGCTAACTATGGCTACACCTTC.

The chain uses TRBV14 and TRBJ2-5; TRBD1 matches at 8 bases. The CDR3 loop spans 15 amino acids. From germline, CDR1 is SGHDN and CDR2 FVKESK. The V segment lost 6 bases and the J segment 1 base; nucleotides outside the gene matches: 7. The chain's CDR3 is CASSPLGQAQETQYF. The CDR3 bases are TGTGCCAGCAGTCCTCTGGGACAGGCCCAAGAGACCCAGTACTTC.

The CDR3 DNA follows: TGCGCCAGCAGCGTAAACAGGGACCGCGAGCAGTTCTTC. Translation: CASSVNRDREQFF. The rearrangement joins TRBV5-1 to TRBJ2-1; D may be TRBD1 (6 bases). Trimming left V 4 bases short and J 10 bases short, with 15 bases between. Per germline, CDR1 SGHRS and CDR2 YFSETQ. The CDR3 has 13 residues.

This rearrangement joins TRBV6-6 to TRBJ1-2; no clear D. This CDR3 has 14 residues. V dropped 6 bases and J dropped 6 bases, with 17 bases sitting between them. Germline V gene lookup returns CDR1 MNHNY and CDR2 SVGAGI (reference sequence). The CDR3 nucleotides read TGTGCCAGCAGAGCACCTTCGAATCTACATGGCTACACCTTC. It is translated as CASRAPSNLHGYTF.